This TCR beta chain was identified during a study of cytomegalovirus exposure and HLA in healthy donors. Findings and limits, study-wide: A few CMV-associated chains were confirmed in vitro to be specific for CMV antigens. Rare sequences made up most TCRs, while some public TCRs were found in many donors. Within an earlier analysis, most TCR beta V segments proved productive either about 87% or about 30% of the time.

Note on this clone: What it binds is unknown.

The CDR3 extends over 13 amino acids. Trimming pared 5 bases from V and 11 bases from J, leaving 15 bases between. In germline, CDR1 is LNHDA, CDR2 SQIVND (reference sequence). PCR employed 60 Vbeta and 13 Jbeta primers. The repertoire was sequenced with immunoSEQ multiplex PCR; TCRdb's copy has only in-frame clones and lacks some. In total, the table holds about 140,000 clones. All the people who gave samples were healthy bone marrow donors. The sequenced sample consisted of PBMCs. The clonotype comes from a woman aged 18-29 years in good health and CMV-seronegative. The gene calls are TRBV19 and TRBJ1-4; D may be TRBD1 (6 bases). The chain's CDR3 is CASSLFGQPKLFF. The DNA for the CDR3 is TGTGCCAGTAGTCTCTTTGGACAGCCCAAACTGTTTTTT.